These 30 T cell receptor beta chains came from one sample sequenced in a study of relationships among human T cell subsets. Anti-CD45RA microbeads isolated naive and transitional T cells from pooled CD4+ and CD8+ cells. The T cell receptor alpha and beta CDR3 regions were amplified from mRNA by semiquantitative ARM-PCR. Exponential amplification used communal superprimers after tagged nested gene-specific primers in ARM-PCR. From the multiplex PCR reads, TCRdb called clonotypes with MiXCR, one entry per CDR3 protein. The sample carries roughly 7,000 distinct CDR3 sequences, 70% recorded once. Sequencing was performed on naive and transitional (CD45RA+) T cells sorted from blood. These TCRs come from a man aged 40-49 years in good health.

The J gene is TRBJ1-2, the V gene TRBV28; perhaps TRBD1 as D (6 bases). Germline lookup yields CDR1 MDHEN and CDR2 SYDVKM. The CDR3 spans 15 residues. The V end lost 1 base, the J end lost 7 bases, and 16 bases lay between the germline ends. The CDR3, as DNA: TGTGCCAGCAGTTTATCAGGAAGGGGGAAGGCTGGCTACACCTTC. Protein sequence: CASSLSGRGKAGYTF.

This clonotype was seen only once. CDR3 in DNA: TGTGCCAGCAGTTACACCGCCTCCACCTACAATGAGCAGTTCTTC. Its protein product is CASSYTASTYNEQFF. The chain is built from TRBV6-5 and TRBJ2-1; no clear D. The CDR3 extends over 15 amino acids. Germline CDR1 and CDR2: MNHEY and SVGAGI. The ends were cut back, 2 bases at V and 2 bases at J, with 10 bases in the middle.

The J gene is TRBJ2-1, the V gene TRBV6-1; D is uncertain. Germline-derived CDR1 and CDR2 are MNHNS and SASEGT. The CDR3 loop spans 13 amino acids. V lost 7 bases and J 4 bases, leaving 11 bases between the germline ends. In nucleotides, the CDR3 is TGTGCCAGCAACCTACTGGGTTACAATGAGCAGTTCTTC. This translates into CASNLLGYNEQFF.

The genes are TRBV4-1 and TRBJ2-1; TRBD2 agrees at 11 bases. V gave up 4 bases and J gave up 4 bases; unmatched junction bases: 6. Germline V gives CDR1 MGHRA, CDR2 YSYEKL. The CDR3 sequence is 16 residues long. The chain's CDR3 is CASSPPGTSGYNEQFF. As DNA, the CDR3 is TGCGCCAGCAGCCCCCCCGGGACTAGCGGATACAATGAGCAGTTCTTC.

The V and J genes are TRBV11-2 and TRBJ2-3; 8 bases are shared with TRBD2. Germline trimming cut 3 bases from V and 2 bases from J; bases unmatched to any gene: 4. Germline-derived CDR1 and CDR2 are SGHAT and FQNNGV. There are 15 residues in the CDR3. CDR3: CASSFDSGVTDTQYF. For the CDR3, the DNA is TGTGCCAGCAGCTTCGATAGCGGGGTCACAGATACGCAGTATTTT.

V and J are TRBV29-1 and TRBJ2-3; TRBD2 aligns across 10 bases. This CDR3 comprises 14 residues. J gave up 3 bases and V 4 bases, and 4 bases lay outside the gene matches. Per the germline V gene, CDR1 is SQVTM and CDR2 is ANQGSEA. The CDR3 region has the DNA TGCAGCGTTGTGAGGGGACTAGCGACAGATACGCAGTATTTT. Residues: CSVVRGLATDTQYF.

This clonotype was detected a few times. This chain links TRBV13 with TRBJ1-1; D not certain. V was trimmed by 5 bases and J by 6 bases, leaving 7 bases between them. Germline assignment: CDR1 PRHDT and CDR2 FYEKMQ (reference sequence). The CDR3 is 11 amino acids. The CDR3 DNA is TGTGCCAGCAGCGCCGAGGCTGAAGCTTTCTTT. Its protein is CASSAEAEAFF. Looking up the rest from reference TRBV13 and TRBJ1-1 gives the full variable domain: AAGVIQSPRHLIKEKRETATLKCYPIPRHDTVYWYQQGPGQDPQFLISFYEKMQSDKGSIPDRFSAQQFSDYHSELNMSSLELGDSALYFCASSAEAEAFFGQGTRLTVV.

V and J are TRBV28 and TRBJ2-7; D gene unclear. The CDR3 consists of 12 residues. Between the trimmed V and J ends, which lost 11 bases and 7 bases, there was a span of 18 bases. The germline gives CDR1 MDHEN, CDR2 SYDVKM. The CDR3 DNA follows: TGTGCCTCCAAAGCCGGGCTCAGGGAGCAGTACTTC. This gives the protein CASKAGLREQYF.

The V gene is TRBV5-1, the J gene TRBJ2-7; tentative D call: TRBD1 (5 bases). CDR3 length equals 16 residues. The V and J ends lost 2 bases and 1 base respectively, with 16 bases between them. From germline, CDR1 is SGHRS and CDR2 YFSETQ. The CDR3 region is CASSLPENRLSYEQYF. The CDR3 nucleotides are TGCGCCAGCAGCTTACCCGAAAACAGGTTATCCTACGAGCAGTACTTC.

The sample holds a few counts of this clonotype. V and J are TRBV4-2 and TRBJ1-2; 8 nucleotides agree with TRBD1. The length of the CDR3 is 16 residues. From germline, CDR1 is LGHNA and CDR2 YNFKEQ. V trimming: 2 bases; J trimming: 3 bases; junction bases outside the gene matches: 8. The CDR3 region is CASSQPPGQGDYGYTF. CDR3 DNA: TGTGCCAGCAGCCAACCTCCCGGACAGGGTGACTATGGCTACACCTTC.

The chain couples TRBV16 to TRBJ1-3; D is ambiguous. CDR1 and CDR2 from the germline V gene are KGHSY and FQNENV. V lost 0 bases, J lost 0 bases, and 9 bases lay in between. CDR3 length equals 16 residues. This CDR3 is CASSQSGSASGNTIYF. In DNA, the CDR3 is TGTGCCAGCAGCCAATCCGGTTCTGCCTCTGGAAACACCATATATTTT.

The V and J genes are TRBV27 and TRBJ1-1, with a possible D match to TRBD1 (5 bases). CDR3 length equals 15 residues. Trimming took 5 bases from V and 2 from J, leaving 15 bases between them. Germline V gene data show CDR1 as MNHEY and CDR2 as SMNVEV (reference sequence). The CDR3 DNA reads as TGTGCCAGCAGTCCCAGATGGGGGGAAAACACTGAAGCTTTCTTT. This translates into CASSPRWGENTEAFF.

The J gene is TRBJ2-2, the V gene TRBV15, with D possibly TRBD1 on 5 matching bases. V was trimmed by 0 bases and J by 1 base, leaving 6 bases between them. The length of the CDR3 is 15 residues. In germline, CDR1 is LNHNV, CDR2 YYDKDF (reference sequence). The CDR3 is CATSREGQNTGELFF. CDR3 DNA sequence: TGTGCCACCAGCAGAGAAGGACAGAACACCGGGGAGCTGTTTTTT.

The genes are TRBV11-2 and TRBJ2-7, with D unclear. CDR1 is SGHAT and CDR2 is FQNNGV in the germline V gene. V lost 1 base and J lost 5, with 9 bases in between. This CDR3 region has 13 residues. The CDR3 bases are TGTGCCAGCAGCTTAGTTTCGGAAGACGAGCAGTACTTC. As protein: CASSLVSEDEQYF. The full variable domain, with the rest looked up from reference TRBV11-2 and TRBJ2-7, is EAGVAQSPRYKIIEKRQSVAFWCNPISGHATLYWYQQILGQGPKLLIQFQNNGVVDDSQLPKDRFSAERLKGVDSTLKIQPAKLEDSAVYLCASSLVSEDEQYFGPGTRLTVT.

The rearrangement uses TRBV11-2 and TRBJ2-3, with D perhaps being TRBD1 or TRBD2 (5 bases each). Germline assignment: CDR1 SGHAT and CDR2 FQNNGV. V dropped 5 bases and J dropped 1 base, with 22 bases sitting between them. The CDR3 has 18 amino acids. CDR3 region: CASSETEVEGLRTDTQYF. CDR3 sequence (DNA): TGTGCCAGCAGCGAAACCGAGGTCGAGGGGCTCCGCACAGATACGCAGTATTTT. The variable domain in full, with the rest retrieved from reference TRBV11-2 and TRBJ2-3, is EAGVAQSPRYKIIEKRQSVAFWCNPISGHATLYWYQQILGQGPKLLIQFQNNGVVDDSQLPKDRFSAERLKGVDSTLKIQPAKLEDSAVYLCASSETEVEGLRTDTQYFGPGTRLTVL.

The table lists this clonotype with a count of one. The CDR3, as DNA: TGCAGCGCTCACGTCGGCTCGGCGCGGGAGACCCAGTACTTC. Residues: CSAHVGSARETQYF. The J gene is TRBJ2-5, the V gene TRBV29-1; D gene ambiguous. V gave up 7 bases and J gave up 5 bases, with 20 bases separating them. The length of the CDR3 is 14 residues. Germline lookup yields CDR1 SQVTM and CDR2 ANQGSEA.

This sequence joins TRBV11-2 and TRBJ2-3, with TRBD2 identical over 7 bases. Germline-derived CDR1 and CDR2 are SGHAT and FQNNGV. The CDR3 is made up of 14 amino acids. With 4 bases clipped from V and 9 bases from J, the junction kept 10 bases outside the gene matches. CDR3 amino acids: CASSSDGLAETQYF. The CDR3 nucleotides read TGTGCCAGCAGCTCAGACGGGCTAGCGGAGACGCAGTATTTT.

The chain joins TRBV7-2 to TRBJ2-5, with TRBD1 identical over 7 bases. Germline values: CDR1 SGHTA, CDR2 FQGNSA. This CDR3 has 16 amino acids. Unmatched junction bases numbered 7, after V lost 3 bases and J lost 0 bases. CDR3 coding DNA: TGTGCCAGCAGCTTTCGACAGGGTCCTCACCAAGAGACCCAGTACTTC. This sequence encodes CASSFRQGPHQETQYF.

The chain links TRBV7-9 to TRBJ2-3; D call uncertain. The CDR3 has 15 amino acids. V lost 0 bases, J lost 2 bases, and 9 bases lay in between. CDR1 and CDR2 from the germline V gene are SEHNR and FQNEAQ (reference sequence). The CDR3 DNA sequence: TGTGCCAGCAGCTTAGCGAGGAGCTTCACAGATACGCAGTATTTT. Its protein product is CASSLARSFTDTQYF.

V and J are TRBV7-9 and TRBJ2-1; D call uncertain. Between the trimmed V and J ends, which lost 3 bases and 6 bases, there was a span of 9 bases. The CDR3 extends over 13 amino acids. CDR1 is SEHNR and CDR2 is FQNEAQ in the germline V gene (reference sequence). DNA for the CDR3: TGTGCCAGCAGCTTCAGAGAATTCAATGAGCAGTTCTTC. Encoded protein: CASSFREFNEQFF.

The V call is TRBV19, the J call TRBJ2-1, with D tentatively TRBD1 (6 bases). V lost 8 bases to trimming and J lost 5 bases, with 19 bases between them. There are 15 residues in the CDR3. CDR1 is LNHDA and CDR2 is SQIVND in the germline V gene (reference sequence). The CDR3 is CASGPRWDTHNEQFF. CDR3 coding DNA: TGTGCCAGTGGCCCCAGGTGGGACACTCACAATGAGCAGTTCTTC.

In this sample, this clonotype turned up a few times. The chain joins TRBV29-1 to TRBJ2-1; D unresolved. Trimming cost V 3 bases and J 7 bases, with 13 bases left between them. Germline CDR1 SQVTM, CDR2 ANQGSEA. There are 13 residues in the CDR3. CDR3 in amino acids: CSVDRSLGNEQFF. Here the CDR3 DNA reads TGCAGCGTTGACCGATCCCTGGGGAATGAGCAGTTCTTC.

Only a few counts were recorded for this clonotype. The J gene is TRBJ1-2, the V gene TRBV28; D call uncertain. The germline CDR1 and CDR2 sequences are MDHEN and SYDVKM. The CDR3 is 11 residues long. The ends were cut back, 6 bases at V and 10 bases at J, with 12 bases in the middle. The CDR3 nucleotides read TGTGCCAGCAGGCATGGGCCCCACTACACCTTC. This encodes CASRHGPHYTF.

The chain carries TRBV7-8 and TRBJ2-7; unclear D gene. Trimming took 1 base from V and 4 from J, leaving 11 bases between them. This CDR3 is built from 14 residues. From germline, CDR1 is SGHVS and CDR2 FQNEAQ. CDR3 sequence reads: CASSLGGPAYEQYF. The CDR3 DNA sequence: TGTGCCAGCAGCTTAGGGGGTCCAGCGTACGAGCAGTACTTC.

In regard to this clonotype: A junction boundary mismatches the germline segment, possibly from a read error. The V gene is TRBV6-5, the J gene TRBJ2-5; D may be TRBD2 (6 bases). CDR1 and CDR2 (germline): MNHEY, SVGAGI. The CDR3 is 11 residues long. The CDR3 bases are TGTGCCAGCAGCCCGGGAGAGGCCCAGTACTTC. Its protein is CASSPGEAQYF.

This chain joins TRBV29-1 and TRBJ2-7; a possible D gene is TRBD1 (5 bases). The V end lost 4 bases, the J end lost 2 bases, and 9 bases lay between the germline ends. CDR1 is SQVTM, CDR2 ANQGSEA, per germline. The CDR3 has 12 amino acids. In nucleotides, the CDR3 is TGCAGCGTTGTTGCGGACACCTACGAGCAGTACTTC. It yields the protein CSVVADTYEQYF.

The chain joins TRBV27 to TRBJ2-7; no reliable D call. The CDR3 sequence is 15 residues long. Trimming removed 6 bases from V and 2 bases from J, with 17 bases in between. Germline V gene lookup returns CDR1 MNHEY and CDR2 SMNVEV (reference sequence). The CDR3 loop reads CASSPLGLKTYEQYF. The DNA of the CDR3 is TGTGCCAGCAGCCCCCTGGGATTGAAAACCTACGAGCAGTACTTC.

This clonotype has a handful of counts. This chain links TRBV29-1 with TRBJ2-3, with D perhaps assigned TRBD1 or TRBD2 (5 bases each). Trimming cost V 7 bases and J 1 base, with 9 bases left between them. The CDR3 spans 12 residues. CDR1 and CDR2 (germline): SQVTM, ANQGSEA. The CDR3 DNA reads as TGCAGCGGGAGAGGGGGCACAGATACGCAGTATTTT. It is translated as CSGRGGTDTQYF.

The chain uses TRBV5-1 and TRBJ2-2; 8 positions match TRBD1. This CDR3 region has 15 residues. Germline-derived CDR1 and CDR2 are SGHRS and YFSETQ. Trimming removed 5 bases from V and 1 base from J; junction bases left unmatched: 4. CDR3 nucleotides: TGCGCCAGCAGTGCCGGGACAGGGAACACCGGGGAGCTGTTTTTT. Translating it yields CASSAGTGNTGELFF.

V usage is TRBV29-1 and J usage is TRBJ1-3; D gene unclear. The CDR3 extends over 13 amino acids. Germline V gene sequence: CDR1 SQVTM, CDR2 ANQGSEA. V was clipped by 3 bases and J by 0 bases, with 6 bases between them. The CDR3 here is CSVDWGSGNTIYF. CDR3 DNA: TGCAGCGTTGATTGGGGCTCTGGAAACACCATATATTTT.